The rows below give T cell receptor beta chains drawn from one sample of a study of OX40 agonist ivuxolimab in advanced cancers. Assay used: immunoSEQ multiplex PCR; TCRdb lists only in-frame clones, some missing. The sample consists of 55,000 to 65,000 clones, about 85% of them appearing once. The source material was CD4+ or CD8+ T cells sorted from blood, sampled in a trial of the OX40 agonist ivuxolimab. Every receptor here comes from an adult with an advanced solid tumor such as melanoma, head and neck, liver or kidney cancer. The CDR3 runs from the conserved cysteine through the conserved F or W. A D gene is named only where the DNA matches it firmly. Clone size is not always given. Where it is, it says once, few, many or a class for expanded clones.

V,J,D,size,CDR3,DNA
TRBV7-6,TRBJ2-3,NA,NA,CASSFHTDTQYF,TGTGCCAGCAGCTTTCACACAGATACGCAGTATTTT
TRBV4-2,TRBJ2-2,NA,once,CASSQVSPNTGELFF,TGTGCCAGCAGCCAAGTATCCCCTAACACCGGGGAGCTGTTTTTT
TRBV18,TRBJ2-7,NA,NA,CASSPQDVTFYEQYF,TGTGCCAGCTCACCGCAGGACGTTACATTCTACGAGCAGTACTTC
TRBV2,TRBJ1-3,NA,NA,CASKLNLGNTIYF,TGTGCCAGCAAACTGAACCTAGGAAACACCATATATTTT
TRBV6-4,TRBJ2-3,NA,NA,CASSDWPGGTDTQYF,TGTGCCAGCAGTGACTGGCCGGGGGGCACAGATACGCAGTATTTT
TRBV6-1,TRBJ1-2,NA,NA,CASGRYTF,TGTGCCAGCGGGCGGTACACCTTC
TRBV9,TRBJ1-2,NA,NA,CASMRDTNYGYTF,TGTGCCAGCATGAGGGACACTAACTATGGCTACACCTTC
TRBV29-1,TRBJ2-1,TRBD1,once,CSVAYRGRNEQFF,TGCAGCGTTGCATACAGGGGGCGGAATGAGCAGTTCTTC
TRBV2,TRBJ2-5,NA,NA,CASSDYETQYF,TGTGCCAGCAGTGACTACGAGACCCAGTACTTC
TRBV2,TRBJ2-5,NA,once,CASSEDGQETQYF,TGTGCCAGCAGTGAGGACGGTCAAGAGACCCAGTACTTC
TRBV12-5,TRBJ2-3,NA,NA,CASGLIGTNTDTQYF,TGTGCTAGTGGTTTGATAGGCACCAACACAGATACGCAGTATTTT
TRBV4-2,TRBJ2-1,TRBD2,NA,CASSQDPLAGGPSEQFF,TGTGCCAGCAGCCAAGACCCCCTAGCGGGGGGGCCTAGTGAGCAGTTCTTC
TRBV19,TRBJ2-3,TRBD1,NA,CASSIGQGAGTDTQYF,TGTGCCAGTAGTATAGGGCAGGGGGCAGGCACAGATACGCAGTATTTT
TRBV10-3,TRBJ1-1,NA,few,CAISESEGKAFF,TGTGCCATCAGTGAGTCGGAGGGGAAAGCTTTCTTT
TRBV5-1,TRBJ2-1,TRBD1,NA,CASSRSGQGRADNEQFF,TGCGCCAGCAGCCGTTCCGGACAGGGACGAGCAGACAATGAGCAGTTCTTC
TRBV7-2,TRBJ2-7,NA,NA,CASSFSAIIYEQYF,TGTGCCAGCAGCTTTTCGGCTATAATTTACGAGCAGTACTTC
TRBV13,TRBJ2-3,TRBD2,NA,CASSLGLAGGYTDTQYF,TGTGCCAGCAGCTTGGGACTAGCGGGGGGGTACACAGATACGCAGTATTTT
TRBV7-2,TRBJ2-7,NA,NA,CASKGTSASYEQYF,TGTGCCAGCAAAGGGACATCTGCCTCCTACGAGCAGTACTTC
TRBV5-1,TRBJ2-7,NA,once,CASSSPNQGSYEQYF,TGCGCCAGCAGCTCGCCAAATCAAGGGTCCTACGAGCAGTACTTC
TRBV28,TRBJ1-5,TRBD1,NA,CASSLEAGQGYSNQPQHF,TGTGCCAGCAGTTTAGAGGCCGGACAGGGGTATAGCAATCAGCCCCAGCATTTT
TRBV6-5,TRBJ1-4,NA,NA,CASSSMPNEKLFF,TGTGCCAGCAGCTCCATGCCTAATGAAAAACTGTTTTTT
TRBV6-1,TRBJ1-2,NA,NA,CASSQQVGHGYTF,TGTGCCAGCAGTCAACAGGTTGGCCATGGCTACACCTTC
TRBV18,TRBJ1-1,NA,NA,CASSPPGAVNTEAFF,TGTGCCAGCTCACCACCGGGGGCGGTGAACACTGAAGCTTTCTTT
TRBV9,TRBJ2-7,TRBD1,once,CASSFRNRGYEQYF,TGTGCCAGCAGCTTCCGGAACAGGGGGTACGAGCAGTACTTC
TRBV7-2,TRBJ1-6,NA,NA,CASSLGMGVPLHF,TGTGCCAGCAGCTTAGGGATGGGGGTACCCCTCCACTTT
TRBV19,TRBJ2-3,NA,NA,CASRPDRSTDTQYF,TGTGCCAGTAGACCCGACCGATCCACAGATACGCAGTATTTT
TRBV18,TRBJ1-1,NA,NA,CASSQTTGANTEAFF,TGTGCCAGCTCACAAACAACAGGCGCGAACACTGAAGCTTTCTTT
TRBV9,TRBJ1-5,NA,NA,CASSPDGQSGQPQHF,TGTGCCAGCAGCCCGGACGGACAATCGGGACAGCCCCAGCATTTT